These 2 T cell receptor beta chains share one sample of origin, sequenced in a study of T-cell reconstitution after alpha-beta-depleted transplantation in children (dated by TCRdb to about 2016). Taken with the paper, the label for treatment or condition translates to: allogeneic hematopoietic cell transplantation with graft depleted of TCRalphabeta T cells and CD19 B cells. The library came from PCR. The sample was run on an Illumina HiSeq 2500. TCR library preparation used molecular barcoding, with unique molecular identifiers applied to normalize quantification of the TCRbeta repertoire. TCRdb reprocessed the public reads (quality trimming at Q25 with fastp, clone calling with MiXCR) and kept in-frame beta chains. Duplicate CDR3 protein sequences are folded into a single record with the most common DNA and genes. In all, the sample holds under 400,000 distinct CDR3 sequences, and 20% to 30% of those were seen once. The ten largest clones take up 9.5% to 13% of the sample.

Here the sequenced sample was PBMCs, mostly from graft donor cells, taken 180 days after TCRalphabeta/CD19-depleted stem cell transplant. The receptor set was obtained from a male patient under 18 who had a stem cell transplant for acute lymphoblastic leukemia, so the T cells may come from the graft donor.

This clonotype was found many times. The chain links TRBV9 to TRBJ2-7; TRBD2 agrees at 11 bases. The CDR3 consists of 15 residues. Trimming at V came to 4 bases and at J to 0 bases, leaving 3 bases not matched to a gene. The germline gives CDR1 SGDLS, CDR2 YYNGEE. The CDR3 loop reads CASSYTSGSSYEQYF. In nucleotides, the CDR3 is TGTGCCAGCAGCTACACTAGCGGGAGCTCCTACGAGCAGTACTTC.

The CDR3 DNA reads TGTGCCAGCAGCCGACAGGGTATAAGTTATTCCGATAATGAAAAACTGTTTTTT. Its protein product is CASSRQGISYSDNEKLFF. The V call is TRBV27, the J call TRBJ1-4; 7 bases fit TRBD1. This CDR3 region has 18 residues. CDR1 MNHEY and CDR2 SMNVEV come from the germline V gene (reference sequence). V dropped 6 bases and J dropped 4; count of bases not matched to a gene: 17. The full variable domain, with the rest looked up from reference TRBV27 and TRBJ1-4, is EAQVTQNPRYLITVTGKKLTVTCSQNMNHEYMSWYRQDPGLGLRQIYYSMNVEVTDKGDVPEGYKVSRKEKRNFPLILESPSPNQTSLYFCASSRQGISYSDNEKLFFGSGTQLSVL.